The 2 T cell receptor beta chains below all came from one sample that was sequenced in a study of cytomegalovirus exposure and HLA in healthy donors. A multiplex PCR was run with 60 Vbeta primers and 13 Jbeta primers. The assay was immunoSEQ multiplex PCR, and TCRdb's table has in-frame clones only and misses some. This sample has over 100,000 clones; 60% to 85% occur once, and the top ten carry around 1.3%. The sample was PBMCs. The source is a middle-aged woman in good health and CMV-seronegative.

The rearrangement uses TRBV2 and TRBJ1-5; D is perhaps TRBD1 (5 bases). V lost 1 base to trimming and J lost 6 bases, with 16 bases between them. This CDR3 has 16 amino acids. CDR1 is SNHLY, CDR2 FYNNEI, per germline. CDR3 sequence reads: CASSEGLSGNGQPQHF. CDR3 bases: TGTGCCAGCAGTGAAGGATTGTCAGGGAACGGTCAGCCCCAGCATTTT.

This rearrangement joins TRBV28 to TRBJ1-2; D unresolved. The germline gives CDR1 MDHEN, CDR2 SYDVKM. V lost 3 bases to trimming and J lost 5 bases, with 13 bases between them. The length of the CDR3 is 14 residues. CDR3 DNA: TGTGCCAGCAGTTTTATCGGGGTAATATATGGCTACACCTTC. Its translation is CASSFIGVIYGYTF.